This T cell receptor beta chain derives from a study of T cell changes during pregnancy in multiple sclerosis. Sequenced by immunoSEQ multiplex PCR; TCRdb stores in-frame clones only, minus some. The data show fewer than 85,000 clones, approximately 92% seen once. CDR1 is SNHLY and CDR2 is FYNNEI in the germline V gene. The ends were cut back, 3 bases at V and 2 bases at J, with 9 bases in the middle. CDR3 length: 14 residues. This chain uses TRBV2 with TRBJ2-3; unclear D gene. The sample consisted of peripheral blood, taken in the third trimester of pregnancy. This TCR came from a female donor in good health, enrolled as a control in a pregnancy study. The CDR3 loop is CASSDRQATDTQYF. CDR3 bases: TGTGCCAGCAGTGATAGGCAGGCCACAGATACGCAGTATTTT.